This TCR beta chain was obtained from a study of Graves' ophthalmopathy and Graves' hyperthyroidism. Study in general: Prior to any treatment, peripheral blood was collected at the time of initial diagnosis.

Notes on this clonotype: Its antigen is as yet unknown.

V dropped 7 bases and J dropped 0; count of bases not matched to a gene: 8. CDR3 length equals 15 residues. The authors amplified TCR beta CDR3 regions, and they did so from RNA transcripts for repertoire sequencing. First-round RT-PCR relied on HTBI primers, and a second-round multiplex PCR came next. From the multiplex PCR reads, TCRdb called clonotypes with MiXCR, one entry per CDR3 protein. The sample has roughly 700,000 distinct CDR3 sequences, 40% seen once. Orbital computed tomography and thyroid ultrasound, along with TRAb, serum thyroxine and clinical symptoms, underpinned diagnosis. Study observations and caveats: Distinction of ophthalmopathy from stable hyperthyroidism by a 13-signature model reached 87.88% sensitivity and 81.08% specificity.

This TCR was recovered from an adult man with Graves' ophthalmopathy. The material sequenced was peripheral blood. The chain couples TRBV12-3 or TRBV12-4 to TRBJ2-7; 8 bases match TRBD1. The CDR3 nucleotides read TGTGCCAGCACCTCAGGGGGCGCCGGCTCCTACGAGCAGTACTTC. Translation gives CASTSGGAGSYEQYF.